The source of this T cell receptor (beta chain) is a study of T-cell memory formation after mild COVID-19. The study, taken as a whole, reports: Clones that got smaller from day 15 to 85 had even CD4/CD8, while clones growing later tipped toward CD4+.

A word on this clonotype: What it recognizes is unknown.

Deletions cut 4 bases from V and 5 bases from J, with 7 bases between. Germline V gene data show CDR1 as SGDLS and CDR2 as YYNGEE. The CDR3 totals 13 residues. TCRdb passed the 5' RACE reads through MiXCR, listing each CDR3 protein once. The profile shows over 500,000 distinct CDR3 sequences, 15% to 20% of them singletons. The sequencing input was PBMCs or a T cell subset sorted from them (not recorded which). The chain couples TRBV9 to TRBJ1-6; no clear D gene. This TCR was sampled from an adult woman who had mild COVID-19 (a few samples of this study predate the infection). Cell type and time point are not known. CDR3 region: CASSPGNNSPLHF. The CDR3 nucleotides read TGTGCCAGCAGCCCCGGAAATAATTCACCCCTCCACTTT.